Presented here are 27 T cell receptor beta chains from one specimen sequenced in a study of human T cells and chemical hapten exposure. From the RACE reads, TCRdb called clonotypes with MiXCR, one entry per CDR3 protein. This table has about 190,000 distinct CDR3 sequences, 24% appearing once. Time point meaning: patch test 3, about 24 weeks after DPC sensitization. The treatment denotes: therapeutic diphenylcyclopropenone sensitization with weekly scalp DPC. This sample comprised whole blood, obtained in connection with sensitization to the hapten diphenylcyclopropenone (DPC). The receptors come from a woman in her forties with alopecia areata. Some clones in this sample may be carry-over from other donors' samples.

The rearrangement joins TRBV6-1 to TRBJ2-1; 7 nucleotides align to TRBD2. The CDR3 loop spans 13 amino acids. The V and J ends lost 8 bases and 8 bases, in that order; junction bases with no gene match: 9. Germline CDR1 MNHNS, CDR2 SASEGT. This chain's CDR3 is CASFIGGSYEQFF. In nucleotides, the CDR3 is TGTGCCAGCTTCATCGGCGGGAGCTATGAGCAGTTCTTC.

There are many counts of this clonotype. This rearrangement joins TRBV2 to TRBJ1-6; 7 bases fit TRBD1. This CDR3 is 16 amino acids long. The germline gives CDR1 SNHLY, CDR2 FYNNEI. V trimming: 6 bases; J trimming: 7 bases; junction bases outside the gene matches: 12. The DNA for the CDR3 is TGTGCCAGCAGGACGCGACAGGGTCGGGGGAATTCACCCCTCCACTTT. Translation: CASRTRQGRGNSPLHF.

The CDR3 DNA sequence: TGTGCCAGCGGTTTGGAGCGGGGGTACAATGAGCAGTTCTTC. This translates into CASGLERGYNEQFF. The chain links TRBV7-2 to TRBJ2-1, with 8 bases lining up with TRBD2. Per germline, CDR1 SGHTA and CDR2 FQGNSA. With 8 bases clipped from V and 4 bases from J, the junction kept 7 bases outside the gene matches. This CDR3 is 14 amino acids long.

The chain employs TRBV7-8 and TRBJ2-5; D might be TRBD1 or TRBD2, each matching 7 bases. V was pared by 6 bases and J by 9 bases, with 23 bases between. This CDR3 region has 15 residues. In germline, CDR1 is SGHVS, CDR2 FQNEAQ. This CDR3 is CASRPNRGGRVAQYF. The CDR3 DNA sequence: TGTGCCAGCAGACCCAACAGGGGAGGGAGGGTGGCCCAGTACTTC. The variable domain in full, with the rest retrieved from reference TRBV7-8 and TRBJ2-5, is GAGVSQSPRYKVAKRGQDVALRCDPISGHVSLFWYQQALGQGPEFLTYFQNEAQLDKSGLPSDRFFAERPEGSVSTLKIQRTQQEDSAVYLCASRPNRGGRVAQYFGPGTRLLVL.

The gene calls are TRBV29-1 and TRBJ1-1; no clear D. The CDR3 consists of 13 residues. The V and J ends lost 6 bases and 0 bases respectively, with 11 bases between them. The germline V gene has CDR1 SQVTM and CDR2 ANQGSEA. The CDR3 here is CSVAEEVNTEAFF. The CDR3 bases are TGCAGCGTGGCCGAGGAGGTGAACACTGAAGCTTTCTTT.

This chain connects TRBV11-2 to TRBJ2-3; D remains unclear. V shed 3 bases and J shed 6 bases, with 10 bases lying between them. The germline gives CDR1 SGHAT, CDR2 FQNNGV. The CDR3 length is 13 residues. The CDR3 protein is CASSLGTGDTQYF. CDR3 nucleotide sequence: TGTGCCAGCAGCTTGGGAACCGGGGATACGCAGTATTTT.

The gene calls are TRBV4-1 and TRBJ1-2; 7 nucleotides align to TRBD1. CDR3 length: 15 amino acids. Trimming took 4 bases from V and 3 from J; bases not matched to a gene: 8. Germline CDR1 and CDR2: MGHRA and YSYEKL. DNA for the CDR3: TGCGCCAGCAGCCGTACCTGGGACAGCGACTATGGCTACACCTTC. Residues: CASSRTWDSDYGYTF.

J is TRBJ2-2 and V is TRBV6-4; 10 nucleotides match TRBD2. Unmatched junction bases numbered 16, after V lost 5 bases and J lost 4 bases. Germline V gives CDR1 MRHNA, CDR2 SNTAGT. The CDR3 loop spans 19 amino acids. The CDR3 here is CASSPRRASGRPSTGELFF. Here the CDR3 DNA reads TGTGCCAGCAGTCCCCGCCGGGCTAGCGGGAGACCGAGCACCGGGGAGCTGTTTTTT.

This clonotype came up many times. The rearrangement uses TRBV7-2 and TRBJ2-5, with 8 bases identical to TRBD2. Trimming cost V 6 bases and J 2 bases; bases outside gene matches: 8. From germline, CDR1 is SGHTA and CDR2 FQGNSA. CDR3 length: 15 residues. The CDR3 loop is CASRDTTSGQETQYF. CDR3 DNA sequence: TGTGCCAGCAGAGATACTACTAGCGGACAAGAGACCCAGTACTTC.

This clonotype appeared a few times. The chain couples TRBV10-3 to TRBJ1-1; TRBD1 agrees at 7 bases. CDR3 length: 16 residues. V trimming: 5 bases; J trimming: 1 base; junction bases outside the gene matches: 10. CDR1 and CDR2 (germline): ENHRY, SYGVKD. The CDR3 DNA reads as TGTGCCATCAGTCAGGGGGGCGCGAACGGGAACACTGAAGCTTTCTTT. The encoded protein is CAISQGGANGNTEAFF.

Comment on this clonotype: At one end the junction does not follow the germline gene, possibly because of a read error. The rearrangement joins TRBV7-9 to TRBJ2-7; D is possibly TRBD2 (7 bases). The CDR3 extends over 15 amino acids. Germline V gene data show CDR1 as SEHNR and CDR2 as FQNEAQ (reference sequence). The CDR3 sequence: CASTLTNTVRGGLDF. The DNA of the CDR3 is TGTGCCAGCACCCTTACAAACACAGTCCGCGGGGGCCTGGACTTC.

V gene TRBV6-6 combines with J gene TRBJ2-7, with 7 bases lining up with TRBD1. The CDR3 is made up of 13 amino acids. In germline, CDR1 is MNHNY, CDR2 SVGAGI (reference sequence). V gave up 5 bases and J gave up 5 bases; unmatched junction bases: 6. CDR3 residues: CASSTSDRDEQYF. CDR3 sequence (DNA): TGTGCCAGCAGTACTTCCGACAGGGACGAGCAGTACTTC.

V gene TRBV20-1 combines with J gene TRBJ2-3; no clear D gene. Germline lookup yields CDR1 DFQATT and CDR2 SNEGSKA (reference sequence). V dropped 2 bases and J dropped 4 bases, with 13 bases sitting between them. There are 14 residues in the CDR3. CDR3 in DNA: TGCAGTGCTAGACCGGTTTCTCTTTCAGATACGCAGTATTTT. It translates to CSARPVSLSDTQYF.

The chain joins TRBV24-1 to TRBJ2-1; D is perhaps TRBD1 (5 bases). The CDR3 runs 12 residues. The germline CDR1 and CDR2 sequences are KGHDR and SFDVKD. V was pared by 4 bases and J by 9 bases, with 9 bases between. This CDR3 reads CATSDPRGEQFF. In DNA, the CDR3 is TGTGCCACCAGTGACCCTAGGGGTGAGCAGTTCTTC.

This clonotype was observed a handful of times. The rearrangement joins TRBV28 to TRBJ2-7, with D perhaps matching TRBD1 (5 bases). CDR1 and CDR2 from the germline V gene are MDHEN and SYDVKM. Trimming removed 4 bases from V and 2 bases from J, with 12 bases in between. This CDR3 has 14 residues. The CDR3 protein is CASSSRQRPYEQYF. The CDR3 bases are TGTGCCAGCAGTTCTCGACAGCGTCCCTACGAGCAGTACTTC. The full variable domain, with the rest looked up from reference TRBV28 and TRBJ2-7, is DVKVTQSSRYLVKRTGEKVFLECVQDMDHENMFWYRQDPGLGLRLIYFSYDVKMKEKGDIPEGYSVSREKKERFSLILESASTNQTSMYLCASSSRQRPYEQYFGPGTRLTVT.

The chain links TRBV20-1 to TRBJ2-1; D is perhaps TRBD1 (7 bases). The CDR3 runs to 15 residues. Per the germline V gene, CDR1 is DFQATT and CDR2 is SNEGSKA (reference sequence). Trimming removed 7 bases from V and 0 bases from J, with 16 bases in between. The CDR3 sequence is CSGQGGQSSYNEQFF. Here the CDR3 DNA reads TGCAGTGGGCAGGGGGGTCAGAGCTCCTACAATGAGCAGTTCTTC.

The table lists this clonotype with a few counts. The chain carries TRBV20-1 and TRBJ1-1; a weak D match, TRBD1 (6 bases). The CDR3 length is 14 residues. Per the germline V gene, CDR1 is DFQATT and CDR2 is SNEGSKA (reference sequence). V was shortened by 0 bases and J by 5 bases, with 13 bases between the two germline ends. The CDR3 DNA is TGCAGTGCTAGAGATATGCAGGGGTGGACTGAAGCTTTCTTT. Translating it yields CSARDMQGWTEAFF.

The J gene is TRBJ1-2, the V gene TRBV20-1; D remains ambiguous. CDR1 and CDR2 from the germline V gene are DFQATT and SNEGSKA (reference sequence). The V end was cut by 2 bases, the J end by 2 bases, with 3 bases between. The CDR3 is 11 residues long. CDR3 residues: CSARRNYGYTF. As DNA, the CDR3 is TGCAGTGCTAGAAGGAACTATGGCTACACCTTC.

The chain has TRBV12-3 or TRBV12-4 and TRBJ1-1; TRBD1 might be the D (5 bases). Between the trimmed V and J ends, which lost 6 bases and 0 bases, there was a span of 11 bases. The CDR3 consists of 14 residues. DNA of the CDR3: TGTGCCAGCAGCCCTCAGGGCCTGAACACTGAAGCTTTCTTT. Amino acid sequence: CASSPQGLNTEAFF.

V is TRBV4-1 and J is TRBJ2-7, with D possibly matching TRBD2 (5 bases). CDR3 length equals 13 residues. Trimming removed 0 bases from V and 6 bases from J, with 9 bases in between. Germline V gene lookup returns CDR1 MGHRA and CDR2 YSYEKL. CDR3 protein: CASSQDLASEQYF. In DNA form, the CDR3 reads TGCGCCAGCAGCCAAGATCTAGCCAGCGAGCAGTACTTC.

The chain carries TRBV3-1 and TRBJ1-5, with D perhaps TRBD1 (6 bases). CDR3 length equals 15 residues. The V gene lost 4 bases and the J gene lost 4 bases, with 14 bases spanning the gap. Germline V lookup: CDR1 LGHDT, CDR2 YNNKEL (reference sequence). CDR3: CASSRNREGNQPQHF. In nucleotides, the CDR3 is TGTGCCAGCAGCCGGAACAGGGAGGGGAATCAGCCCCAGCATTTT.

This clonotype was counted a few times. This rearrangement joins TRBV6-6 to TRBJ1-1; D ambiguous. The germline V gene encodes CDR1 MNHNY and CDR2 SVGAGI (reference sequence). The CDR3 is 11 residues long. Trimming took off 9 bases at V and 6 bases at J, with 11 bases between the two ends. This CDR3 is CASTRWSEAFF. The DNA of the CDR3 is TGTGCCAGTACCAGGTGGTCTGAAGCTTTCTTT.

This clonotype was detected a few times. This sequence joins TRBV10-3 and TRBJ2-7; no clear D gene. CDR1 ENHRY and CDR2 SYGVKD come from the germline V gene. The CDR3 covers 13 residues. Trimming removed 3 bases from V and 4 bases from J, with 10 bases in between. The CDR3 is CAISDKEWYEQYF. In nucleotides, the CDR3 is TGTGCCATCAGTGACAAGGAGTGGTACGAGCAGTACTTC.

The rearrangement joins TRBV28 to TRBJ2-1; TRBD2 matches 14 bases. J was trimmed by 7 bases and V by 2 bases; bases with no gene match: 4. This CDR3 comprises 16 residues. Germline assignment: CDR1 MDHEN and CDR2 SYDVKM. Here the CDR3 reads CASSLQRLAGGNEQFF. CDR3 DNA: TGTGCCAGCAGTTTACAGCGACTAGCGGGAGGGAATGAGCAGTTCTTC.

This clonotype has a handful of counts. The chain combines TRBV10-3 with TRBJ2-1; either TRBD1 or TRBD2 may supply D (7 bases each). From germline, CDR1 is ENHRY and CDR2 SYGVKD. The CDR3 covers 14 residues. V lost 9 bases, J lost 4 bases, and 16 bases lay in between. The CDR3 here is CAMGGGANYNEQFF. As DNA, the CDR3 is TGTGCCATGGGAGGGGGCGCGAATTACAATGAGCAGTTCTTC.

V and J are TRBV4-3 and TRBJ2-3; D not resolved. This CDR3 spans 17 amino acids. Germline V CDR1 and CDR2: LGHNA, YSLEER. V was pared by 0 bases and J by 2 bases, with 15 bases between. The CDR3 here is CASSQEVWTANTDTQYF. In DNA, the CDR3 is TGCGCCAGCAGCCAAGAGGTCTGGACGGCGAACACAGATACGCAGTATTTT.

The CDR3 region has the DNA TGTGCCAGCAGCCAAACAGCGGGAGGGAGCACAGATACGCAGTATTTT. Translation: CASSQTAGGSTDTQYF. The rearrangement links TRBV7-8 to TRBJ2-3; 10 nucleotides agree with TRBD2. With 5 bases clipped from V and 0 bases from J, the junction kept 5 bases outside the gene matches. Germline V gene lookup returns CDR1 SGHVS and CDR2 FQNEAQ. This CDR3 has 16 amino acids.